This paragraph reports one T cell receptor beta chain. Its antigen is currently unknown. It was 5'RACE with constant-segment primers that produced the TCR alpha and TCR beta cDNA libraries, which carried sample barcodes and UMIs. Using its own MiXCR run on the 5' RACE reads, TCRdb lists one record per CDR3 protein. This sample yields about 470,000 distinct CDR3 sequences, of which 25% are seen a single time; around an eighth belongs to the top ten. The data were taken from a study of T-cell memory formation after mild COVID-19. Looking at the study overall: TCR clusters largely stayed donor specific. Study conclusions and caveats: Among clones contracting day 15 to 85, CD4/CD8 was balanced, whereas later expanders leaned CD4+.

The ends lost 3 bases at V and 1 base at J; junction bases unmatched: 5. The CDR3 is 17 amino acids. Germline V gene sequence: CDR1 SEHNR, CDR2 FQNEAQ (reference sequence). This receptor was identified in an adult woman who had mild COVID-19 (a few samples of this study predate the infection). Cell type and time point are not known. Specimen: PBMCs or a T cell subset sorted from them (not recorded which). The rearrangement joins TRBV7-9 to TRBJ2-5; TRBD2 agrees at 13 bases. The DNA of the CDR3 is TGTGCCAGCAGCTTGACTAGCGGGGGGCCCACCCAAGAGACCCAGTACTTC. It specifies CASSLTSGGPTQETQYF.